This T cell receptor beta chain was obtained from a study of Ad26.COV2.S vaccination and SARS-CoV-2 variants. The wider study: Into the muscle, Ad26.COV2.S was dosed once or twice, 56 days apart. Notes on the study in general: Analytic work on TCR breadth and depth might have understated the full extent of total T cell responses. The authors reported substantial breadth in spike-specific CD8+ and CD4+ T cell responses after vaccination. Vaccine recipients showed a spike-specific TCR breadth that was higher than in placebo recipients.

The treatment: around 19 received Ad26.COV2.S at low or high dose, single or two shots; roughly five received placebo; per-sample allocation not given. After the first vaccine or placebo injection, samples were drawn on day 63. TCRdb's copy holds only in-frame clones and misses some; the assay was immunoSEQ multiplex PCR. The top ten hold 5.5% to 7% of the sample, which has about 350,000 clones, 88% seen once. The ends were cut back, 5 bases at V and 0 bases at J, with 8 bases in the middle. This CDR3 comprises 15 residues. Germline assignment: CDR1 SGHTA and CDR2 FQGNSA. With regard to this clone: What it binds is unknown.

The TCR comes from a person between 18 and 59 years old who received the Ad26.COV2.S COVID-19 vaccine or a placebo. The chain couples TRBV7-2 to TRBJ1-6, with TRBD1 as a possible D gene (5 bases). Sequences were derived from peripheral blood, sampled in a trial of Ad26.COV2.S vaccine versus placebo. CDR3 loop: CASSEQGSYNSPLHF. The CDR3 DNA sequence: TGTGCCAGCAGCGAGCAGGGCTCCTATAATTCACCCCTCCACTTT.